The clone carrying this T cell receptor beta chain was observed a handful of times. Its specificity is unknown. TCRdb passed the RT-PCR reads through MiXCR, listing each CDR3 protein once. The sample lists about 520,000 distinct CDR3 sequences, roughly 7.9% occurring once. The sample comes from a study of response to subunit inactivated influenza vaccine. Broader study findings: Only a handful of new T cells, the authors suggested, are recruited with each seasonal influenza vaccination.

V was trimmed by 4 bases and J by 6 bases, leaving 18 bases between them. Germline V gene lookup returns CDR1 SGHVS and CDR2 FQNEAQ. This CDR3 is built from 16 residues. This receptor was obtained from a man aged 50-75 years who received an inactivated influenza vaccine. Sample: PBMCs from blood, taken about 24 months after vaccination. The rearrangement uses TRBV7-8 and TRBJ2-2; D perhaps matches TRBD1 (6 bases). CDR3 loop: CASSSPTGIRAGELFF. Written as DNA, the CDR3 is TGTGCCAGCAGCTCCCCTACAGGGATTCGGGCCGGGGAGCTGTTTTTT.